The entry below gives a single T cell receptor beta chain sequence along with its context. As yet, its antigen is unknown. The junction departs from germline at one end; a sequencing error may be responsible. This record belongs to a study of tumor-infiltrating lymphocytes in primary liver carcinoma. Study at large: Surgical resection treated primary liver carcinoma in the patients.

The CDR3 extends over 14 amino acids. Germline CDR1 is MNHEY and CDR2 is SVGAGI. With around 500 ng total RNA as template and a constant-region primer, TCR beta cDNA was made. Employing slightly modified ARM-PCR, three nested multiplex PCR rounds were run, and these gave rise to the TCR beta libraries. TRBV1-TRBV30 forward and Cbeta reverse primers drove the first two roughly 11-cycle rounds. TCRdb redid the calling of the multiplex PCR reads with MiXCR, one entry per CDR3 protein. The sample contains approximately 300,000 distinct CDR3 sequences, approximately 65% of which appear only once. Findings and limits, study-wide: Unsorted bulk processing meant the study did not compare CD4+ and CD8+ repertoires. Blood trailed tumors significantly in top-250-clone fraction (p = 0.039). For tumor-adjacent and tumor-blood pairs, overlap was less than that seen for tumor region pairs.

The blood RNA (from unsorted whole blood) was obtained, and germline DNA was also extracted. The receptor's source is a man aged 40-49 years with primary liver carcinoma and hepatitis B virus infection. Sequenced material: peripheral blood. The rearrangement links TRBV6-5 to TRBJ2-1; 10 bases match TRBD2. The CDR3 spells CTSSRGLANNEQFF. CDR3 coding DNA: TGTACCAGCAGTCGGGGACTAGCGAACAATGAGCAATTCTTC.